The T cell receptor beta chain under discussion was sequenced for a study of shared clonotypes between healthy human individuals. Turning to this clone: Its antigen is unknown.

The study's findings and limits: On the whole, naive subsets had larger estimated richness than memory subsets had. Generation of non-shared clonotypes was less probable than generation of clonotypes shared by all four donors. Sampling covered nothing but blood. Tissue TCR repertoires likely differ from those found in blood.

Libraries were prepared by immunoSEQ multiplex PCR; TCRdb keeps only in-frame clonotypes and omits some of them. The sample records approximately 320,000 clones, roughly 91% being singletons. What CD8 memory combined were CD45RO+ cells and CCR7-negative CD45RA+ TemRA cells. Trimming removed 5 bases from V and 1 base from J, with 11 bases in between. The CDR3 is made up of 14 amino acids. Germline CDR1 is SGHNT and CDR2 is YENEEA. The sequenced sample was memory CD8+ T cells sorted from blood. The subset denotes: CD45RO+ cells pooled with CCR7-negative TemRA cells. The TCR was taken from a man between 18 and 35 years old in good health. The rearrangement uses TRBV11-3 and TRBJ2-5, with D perhaps TRBD2 (6 bases). CDR3 nucleotide sequence: TGTGCCAGCAGCCTCACCGGGAGCCAAGAGACCCAGTACTTC. This gives the protein CASSLTGSQETQYF.